This T cell receptor (beta chain) emerged from a study of cytotoxic CD8 clonotypes in ibrutinib-treated CLL. Study summary: Investigators reported some 25 partial and 2 complete responses; after median about six years, roughly 15 patients remained remitted and about twelve progressed.

V lost 0 bases and J 2 bases, leaving 11 bases between the germline ends. Germline values: CDR1 MNHEY, CDR2 SVGAGI. The CDR3 loop spans 16 amino acids. Findings of the study overall: Clonality rose at ibrutinib response, held steady in sustained remission, and fell toward baseline at progression.

The data were produced by immunoSEQ multiplex PCR, yet TCRdb's version contains in-frame clones alone and is incomplete. Of roughly 330,000 clones detected, 60% to 80% appear once; the ten largest clones hold roughly 6.8%. This clone was picked up one time. Its specificity is not known. The chain is built from TRBV6-5 and TRBJ2-1; D may be TRBD2 (6 bases). The sample consisted of PBMCs, taken after 36 months of ibrutinib treatment. The origin of this receptor is a human donor with chronic lymphocytic leukemia. The CDR3 is CASSYSRSGAYNEQFF. CDR3 coding DNA: TGTGCCAGCAGTTACTCGAGGTCGGGGGCCTACAATGAGCAGTTCTTC.